The T cell receptor (beta chain) described here comes from a study of T-cell memory formation after mild COVID-19. A single record per CDR3 protein comes from TCRdb applying MiXCR to the 5' RACE reads. Found here are 100,000 to 150,000 distinct CDR3 sequences, approximately 5.9% of them singletons; the top ten hold 2% to 2.5%. CDR3 size: 14 residues. V was pared by 5 bases and J by 5 bases, with 13 bases between. This clonotype was seen ten or more times. The V call is TRBV12-3 or TRBV12-4, the J call TRBJ1-5; no firm D call. The sequence was obtained from an adult woman who had mild COVID-19 (a few samples of this study predate the infection). Cell type and time point are not known. Sequencing was done on a sample of PBMCs or a T cell subset sorted from them (not recorded which). CDR3 sequence reads: CASSRTPNHQPQHF. The CDR3 DNA is TGTGCCAGCAGTCGGACCCCGAACCATCAGCCCCAGCATTTT.